This T cell receptor beta chain appears in the sequencing data of a study of cytomegalovirus exposure and HLA in healthy donors. Study-wide results and caveats: Generally TCR sequences proved uncommon, though certain public TCRs appeared in numerous donors. The study flagged about 150 TCR beta chains as cytomegalovirus-associated. Reports credit the classifier with highly specific, highly sensitive diagnosis of cytomegalovirus status.

Comments on this clone: Its antigen is currently unknown.

The donors were part of the 120-subject validation cohort, which stood apart from the 666-subject first cohort. The protocol was immunoSEQ multiplex PCR, while the TCRdb copy is restricted to in-frame clones and leaves out a portion. The sample has hundreds of thousands of clones; about 90% are singletons. Germline lookup yields CDR1 SGHAT and CDR2 FQNNGV. This CDR3 is 17 amino acids long. With 2 bases removed from V and 3 bases from J, the gap between germline ends came to 20 bases. This receptor was obtained from a woman under 40 in good health and CMV-seronegative. The sequenced sample consisted of PBMCs. V is TRBV11-2 and J is TRBJ2-7; D is possibly TRBD1 (5 bases). The CDR3 coding sequence is TGTGCCAGCAGCTTATACGGTCTCGGACAACTCAGCTACGAGCAGTACTTC. Its translation: CASSLYGLGQLSYEQYF.